This TCR beta chain was captured by sequencing in a study of blood T cell repertoires in COVID-19. Study-level background: Researchers got acute and convalescent COVID-19 samples from the United States, Italy and Spain. Nucleic acid was either cDNA or gDNA, and it came from T cells, B-cell-depleted T cells, or PBMCs.

CDR1 is MDHEN, CDR2 SYDVKM, per germline. There are 15 residues in the CDR3. V was pared by 3 bases and J by 0 bases, with 5 bases of the junction left unmatched. Methods used by the authors: Amplification from reference gene primers served as the basis for estimated nucleated cell counts. Data came from immunoSEQ multiplex PCR; TCRdb stores just in-frame clones and leaves some out. The V and J calls and clone size come from that table; D and trimming were worked out from the DNA. The sample yields about 180,000 clones, 80% to 90% seen once. Material for sequencing was peripheral blood. V usage is TRBV28 and J usage is TRBJ2-7; 7 nucleotides align to TRBD2. This TCR was recovered from a man younger than 30 who had recovered from COVID-19. The CDR3 loop reads CASSFMGGTSYEQYF. CDR3 DNA: TGTGCCAGCAGTTTCATGGGAGGGACCTCCTACGAGCAGTACTTC. Based on the CDR3 plus reference TRBV28 and TRBJ2-7, the full variable domain is DVKVTQSSRYLVKRTGEKVFLECVQDMDHENMFWYRQDPGLGLRLIYFSYDVKMKEKGDIPEGYSVSREKKERFSLILESASTNQTSMYLCASSFMGGTSYEQYFGPGTRLTVT.